The 21 T cell receptor beta chains reported below all come from one sample, sequenced in a study of T-cell reconstitution after alpha-beta-depleted transplantation in children. The library targeted TCRbeta and was prepared with unique molecular identifiers. MiXCR, applied by TCRdb to the PCR reads, yields one record per CDR3 protein. The table records 450,000 to 550,000 distinct CDR3 sequences, approximately 10% of them present only once. Here the sequenced sample was PBMCs, mostly from graft donor cells, taken 180 days after TCRalphabeta/CD19-depleted stem cell transplant. The receptors here all came from a female patient aged 2-9 years who had a stem cell transplant for aplastic anemia, so the T cells may come from the graft donor.

The CDR3 loop reads CASSFSLLESSYNEQFF. In DNA form, the CDR3 reads TGTGCCAGCAGTTTTTCCTTACTGGAAAGTTCCTACAATGAGCAGTTCTTC. The rearrangement uses TRBV12-3 or TRBV12-4 and TRBJ2-1; D is ambiguous. V was pared by 3 bases and J by 1 base, with 16 bases between. This CDR3 has 17 amino acids.

At least ten counts were recorded for this clonotype. The chain uses TRBV28 and TRBJ2-7, with unresolved D. This CDR3 has 14 amino acids. Germline V gene lookup returns CDR1 MDHEN and CDR2 SYDVKM. V lost 4 bases and J lost 0, with 10 bases in between. This CDR3 is CASSSHGGSYEQYF. DNA of the CDR3: TGTGCCAGCAGTTCGCATGGTGGCTCCTACGAGCAGTACTTC.

The CDR3 is CASSLVDSNGYTF. The CDR3 DNA is TGCGCCAGCAGCTTGGTGGACAGTAATGGCTACACCTTC. The rearrangement joins TRBV5-1 to TRBJ1-2; D is perhaps TRBD1 (6 bases). The CDR3 totals 13 residues. Trimming left V 0 bases short and J 6 bases short, with 9 bases between. Germline-derived CDR1 and CDR2 are SGHRS and YFSETQ.

In this sample, this clonotype turned up a few times. The chain couples TRBV12-3 or TRBV12-4 to TRBJ2-3; TRBD2 aligns across 11 bases. This CDR3 spans 16 amino acids. V gave up 3 bases and J gave up 1 base; unmatched junction bases: 3. The CDR3, as DNA: TGTGCCAGCAGTTTCCTAGCGGGAGGCGGCACAGATACGCAGTATTTT. This sequence encodes CASSFLAGGGTDTQYF.

This clonotype was seen many times. CDR3 in amino acids: CAISGQFNSNQPQHF. The CDR3 DNA is TGTGCCATCAGTGGACAGTTCAATAGCAATCAGCCCCAGCATTTT. The chain is built from TRBV10-3 and TRBJ1-5; tentative D call: TRBD1 (5 bases). Germline CDR1 is ENHRY and CDR2 is SYGVKD. The V gene lost 4 bases and the J gene lost 0 bases, with 10 bases spanning the gap. This CDR3 comprises 15 residues.

On this clonotype itself: Possible read error: a much larger clone is one base away. The CDR3 does not close with the conserved phenylalanine or tryptophan, likely indicating a read error. This rearrangement joins TRBV29-1 to TRBJ1-2; tentative D call: TRBD1 (5 bases). The V end was cut by 7 bases, the J end by 7 bases, with 16 bases between. Germline V gene sequence: CDR1 SQVTM, CDR2 ANQGSEA. The CDR3 length is 12 residues. The CDR3 DNA reads as TGCAGCGGCGGGGCAGGGAGGACTGGCTACACCTTA. Its protein is CSGGAGRTGYTL.

The chain joins TRBV20-1 to TRBJ2-3, with 11 bases identical to TRBD2. The CDR3 covers 15 residues. Germline CDR1 DFQATT, CDR2 SNEGSKA (reference sequence). J lost 10 bases, V lost 1 base, and 10 bases had no gene match. The CDR3 here is CSARVASGRSVPQYF. Written as DNA, the CDR3 is TGCAGTGCTAGAGTGGCTAGCGGGAGGTCGGTACCGCAGTATTTT.

This chain joins TRBV5-6 and TRBJ2-7; D is unresolved. The CDR3 contains 15 residues. Germline V gives CDR1 SGHDT, CDR2 YYEEEE. The ends were cut back, 1 base at V and 3 bases at J, with 14 bases in the middle. CDR3 nucleotides: TGTGCCAGCAGCTTGTCGATTCGACGGATCTACGAGCAGTACTTC. Its protein is CASSLSIRRIYEQYF.

This clonotype was counted ten times or more. This sequence joins TRBV20-1 and TRBJ2-7, with 9 bases identical to TRBD1. V was clipped by 7 bases and J by 6 bases; unmatched bases: 13. Looked up from germline, CDR1 is DFQATT and CDR2 is SNEGSKA (reference sequence). CDR3 length: 14 residues. CDR3 sequence (DNA): TGCAGTGTTTATCCGGGACAGGGTAATCTCGAGCAGTACTTC. This encodes CSVYPGQGNLEQYF.

This clonotype came up many times. The chain has TRBV10-3 and TRBJ2-7, with D perhaps assigned TRBD1 or TRBD2 (5 bases each). The CDR3 runs 14 residues. Trimming stripped 2 bases from V and 2 bases from J, with 10 bases between. Germline-derived CDR1 and CDR2 are ENHRY and SYGVKD. The CDR3, as DNA: TGTGCCATCAGTGAGCTGGGGACGGCCTACGAGCAGTACTTC. Translating it yields CAISELGTAYEQYF.

V gene TRBV19 combines with J gene TRBJ1-5; D ambiguous. Germline V gene sequence: CDR1 LNHDA, CDR2 SQIVND (reference sequence). Trimming took off 5 bases at V and 0 bases at J, with 8 bases between the two ends. There are 14 residues in the CDR3. The CDR3 coding sequence is TGTGCCAGTAGTGATGACAATAGCAATCAGCCCCAGCATTTT. Translating gives CASSDDNSNQPQHF.

V is TRBV7-2 and J is TRBJ2-7; tentatively, D is TRBD1 or TRBD2 (5 bases each). CDR1 and CDR2 (germline): SGHTA, FQGNSA. The V end lost 0 bases, the J end lost 1 base, and 10 bases lay between the germline ends. The CDR3 is made up of 15 amino acids. The CDR3 is CASSLATGPSYEQYF. The CDR3 nucleotides read TGTGCCAGCAGCTTAGCCACGGGGCCATCCTACGAGCAGTACTTC.

This clonotype was counted only a few times. The chain joins TRBV7-2 to TRBJ2-7; D is uncertain. The CDR3 loop spans 14 amino acids. CDR1 and CDR2 (germline): SGHTA, FQGNSA. V dropped 4 bases and J dropped 5 bases, with 15 bases sitting between them. CDR3 sequence: CASSSRPLPHEQYF. The CDR3 DNA reads as TGTGCCAGCAGCTCACGCCCCTTACCCCACGAGCAGTACTTC.

This clonotype was detected ten times or more. This chain connects TRBV29-1 to TRBJ2-7; 13 bases are a match to TRBD2. The CDR3 runs to 13 residues. V lost 6 bases and J lost 4; bases outside the gene matches: 3. CDR1 SQVTM and CDR2 ANQGSEA come from the germline V gene. The CDR3 DNA is TGCAGCGTCGGACTAGCGGGAGAGTACGAGCAGTACTTC. This sequence encodes CSVGLAGEYEQYF.

This clonotype showed up just a few times. This sequence joins TRBV15 and TRBJ2-1; no definite D call. This CDR3 comprises 16 residues. Between the trimmed V and J ends, which lost 1 base and 8 bases, there was a span of 18 bases. Germline V gene lookup returns CDR1 LNHNV and CDR2 YYDKDF (reference sequence). The CDR3 protein is CATSRAALGRIHEQFF. CDR3 nucleotides: TGTGCCACCAGCAGAGCAGCCCTAGGGCGTATCCATGAGCAGTTCTTC.

This clonotype was observed a handful of times. The rearrangement joins TRBV10-3 to TRBJ2-1; TRBD1 is a possible D gene (6 bases). CDR1 and CDR2 from the germline V gene are ENHRY and SYGVKD. CDR3 length equals 14 residues. V gave up 4 bases and J gave up 5 bases, with 12 bases separating them. The CDR3 region has the DNA TGTGCCATCAGTGGGAGACAGGCGAACAATGAGCAGTTCTTC. It translates to CAISGRQANNEQFF.

The CDR3 DNA is TGCGCCAGCAGCACGGGACAGGGGGACACTGAAGCTTTCTTT. This gives the protein CASSTGQGDTEAFF. The chain employs TRBV5-1 and TRBJ1-1; 11 bases agree with TRBD1. Germline trimming cut 4 bases from V and 3 bases from J; bases unmatched to any gene: 2. This CDR3 is 14 amino acids long. The germline V gene has CDR1 SGHRS and CDR2 YFSETQ.

This rearrangement joins TRBV25-1 to TRBJ2-7, with 9 bases that match TRBD2. The CDR3 totals 19 residues. V lost 3 bases and J lost 9; bases outside the gene matches: 24. Germline CDR1 and CDR2: MGHDK and SYGVNS. CDR3 sequence: CASSDEALHRDSGSPGQYF. In DNA form, the CDR3 reads TGTGCCAGCAGTGACGAAGCCCTCCACCGGGATAGCGGGAGCCCGGGGCAGTACTTC.

The chain couples TRBV28 to TRBJ2-1; D gene ambiguous. The CDR3 extends over 13 amino acids. Germline CDR1 is MDHEN and CDR2 is SYDVKM. V was clipped by 7 bases and J by 5 bases, with 12 bases between them. The CDR3 coding sequence is TGTGCCAGCACCATGGCAGGAGACAATGAGCAGTTCTTC. Residues: CASTMAGDNEQFF.

This clonotype was found a few times. The chain joins TRBV12-3 or TRBV12-4 to TRBJ1-5; no firm D call. Trimming removed 0 bases from V and 7 bases from J, with 16 bases in between. The CDR3 is 16 amino acids. CDR3 in amino acids: CASSLAPGRTRQPQHF. CDR3 nucleotide sequence: TGTGCCAGCAGTTTAGCGCCCGGCAGAACGAGGCAGCCCCAGCATTTT.

This clonotype was found a few times. The genes are TRBV20-1 and TRBJ2-1; 13 positions match TRBD2. V was pared by 3 bases and J by 3 bases, with 5 bases of the junction left unmatched. The CDR3 has 16 amino acids. Germline V gives CDR1 DFQATT, CDR2 SNEGSKA (reference sequence). The chain's CDR3 is CSARGTSGVFYNEQFF. The CDR3 coding sequence is TGCAGTGCTAGGGGGACTAGCGGGGTTTTCTACAATGAGCAGTTCTTC.